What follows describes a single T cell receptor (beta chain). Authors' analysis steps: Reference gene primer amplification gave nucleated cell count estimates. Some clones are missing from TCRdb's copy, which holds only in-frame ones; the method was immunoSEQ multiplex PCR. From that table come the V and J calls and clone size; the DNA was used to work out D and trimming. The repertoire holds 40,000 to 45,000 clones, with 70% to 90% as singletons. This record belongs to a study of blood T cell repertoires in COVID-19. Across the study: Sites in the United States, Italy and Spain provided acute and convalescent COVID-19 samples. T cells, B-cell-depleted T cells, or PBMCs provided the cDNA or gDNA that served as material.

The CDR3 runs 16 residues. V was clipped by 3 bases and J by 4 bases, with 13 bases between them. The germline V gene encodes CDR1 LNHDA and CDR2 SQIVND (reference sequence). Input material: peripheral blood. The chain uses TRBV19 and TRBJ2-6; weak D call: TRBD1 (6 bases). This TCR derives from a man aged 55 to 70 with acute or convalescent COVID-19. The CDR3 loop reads CASSIETGFGANVLTF. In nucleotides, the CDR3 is TGTGCCAGTAGTATTGAAACAGGGTTCGGGGCCAACGTCCTGACTTTC. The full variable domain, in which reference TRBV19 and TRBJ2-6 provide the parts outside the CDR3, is DGGITQSPKYLFRKEGQNVTLSCEQNLNHDAMYWYRQDPGQGLRLIYYSQIVNDFQKGDIAEGYSVSREKKESFPLTVTSAQKNPTAFYLCASSIETGFGANVLTFGAGSRLTVL.